Described below is a single T cell receptor (beta chain) sequence and its context. Antigen: not known. TCRdb reprocessed the 5' RACE reads with MiXCR, giving one entry per CDR3 protein. The sample shows hundreds of thousands of distinct CDR3 sequences, 25% to 30% of them seen only once. This record comes from a study of CD8 T cells in ankylosing spondylitis. Regarding the study as a whole: Blood from ankylosing spondylitis patients appeared to carry a characteristic eight-variant TCR beta motif.

Germline assignment: CDR1 LGHNA and CDR2 YNFKEQ. The CDR3 totals 16 residues. V was cut by 4 bases and J by 2 bases, with 17 bases left in between. The sequence derives from a male donor with ankylosing spondylitis. This chain connects TRBV4-2 to TRBJ1-2; possibly TRBD1 for D (5 bases). Sequencing was carried out using blood, either unsorted or a sorted T cell fraction (not recorded which). The CDR3 here is CASSRRSQDLNYGYTF. In DNA form, the CDR3 reads TGTGCCAGCAGCCGGCGATCACAGGACCTGAACTATGGCTACACCTTC.